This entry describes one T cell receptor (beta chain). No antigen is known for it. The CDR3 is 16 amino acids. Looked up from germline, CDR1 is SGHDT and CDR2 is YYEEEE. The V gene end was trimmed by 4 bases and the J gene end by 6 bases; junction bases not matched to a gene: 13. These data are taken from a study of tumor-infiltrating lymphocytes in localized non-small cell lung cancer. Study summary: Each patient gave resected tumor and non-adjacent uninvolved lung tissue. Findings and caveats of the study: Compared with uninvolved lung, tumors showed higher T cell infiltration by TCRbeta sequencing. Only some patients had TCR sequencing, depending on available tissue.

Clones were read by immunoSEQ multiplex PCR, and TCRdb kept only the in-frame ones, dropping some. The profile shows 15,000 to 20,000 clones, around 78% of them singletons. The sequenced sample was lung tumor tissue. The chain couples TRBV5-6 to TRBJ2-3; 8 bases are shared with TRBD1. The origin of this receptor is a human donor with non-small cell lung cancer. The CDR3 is CASSLGRDRGFDTQYF. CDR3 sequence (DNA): TGTGCCAGCAGCCTGGGTCGAGACAGGGGATTTGATACGCAGTATTTT.